The sequence of this T cell receptor beta chain was determined in a study of CD8 T cells in ankylosing spondylitis. General study results and limits: A motif of seven or eight highly homologous TCR beta variants was seen as apparently characteristic of ankylosing spondylitis blood.

Many counts were recorded for this clonotype. Antigen specificity is unknown. This CDR3 spans 13 amino acids. Germline loops: CDR1 MNHEY, CDR2 SMNVEV (reference sequence). V was clipped by 8 bases and J by 2 bases; unmatched bases: 2. MiXCR was run by TCRdb on the 5' RACE reads, yielding one entry per CDR3 protein. The profile shows some 330,000 distinct CDR3 sequences, 7.5% to 9% of them singletons. This rearrangement joins TRBV27 to TRBJ2-3; 9 bases fit TRBD2. The sequencing input was blood, either unsorted or a sorted T cell fraction (not recorded which). The receptor comes from a male donor with ankylosing spondylitis. The CDR3 nucleotides read TGTGCCAGCCGACTAGCGGACACAGATACGCAGTATTTT. The encoded protein is CASRLADTDTQYF.